Each of the 10 T cell receptor beta chains below was sequenced from the same sample in a study of blood T cell repertoires in COVID-19 (dated by TCRdb to 2020 to 2022). The library was produced with the immunoSEQ multiplex PCR assay. In TCRdb, the immuneACCESS table is reduced to in-frame sequences with V and J assigned. These tables do not hold every clone; where another copy was compared, an unresolved V gene accounts for under half, and the others remain unexplained. The sample includes around 430,000 clones, with 70% to 90% observed a single time. Of the sample, roughly 13% is held by the ten largest clones. Sample: peripheral blood. The receptors derive from a woman between 45 and 60 years old with COVID-19, enrolled during active disease.

The V gene is TRBV29-1, the J gene TRBJ1-1; D call uncertain. CDR1 is SQVTM and CDR2 is ANQGSEA in the germline V gene. V was clipped by 5 bases and J by 3 bases, with 7 bases between them. The CDR3 spans 11 residues. The CDR3 DNA reads TGCAGCGTTTTGGCCTACACTGAAGCTTTCTTT. It specifies CSVLAYTEAFF.

To note about this clone: In this CDR3 the conserved last residue, phenylalanine or tryptophan, is missing, so a read error is likely. Because the CDR3's place on the DNA is in doubt, the DNA is left out and the CDR3 is given as listed by TCRdb. This chain uses TRBV6-5 with TRBJ1-1; the table assigns TRBD1, which was not confirmed against the DNA. The V gene's germline CDR1 is MNHEY and CDR2 SVGAGI. The CDR3 region is 13 residues in length, termini included. CDR3 sequence: CASSPGLGQMSAE.

The chain joins TRBV10-3 to TRBJ1-1; tentative D call: TRBD1 (5 bases). The ends were cut back, 6 bases at V and 0 bases at J, with 11 bases in the middle. This CDR3 spans 14 amino acids. The germline CDR1 and CDR2 sequences are ENHRY and SYGVKD. The CDR3 loop is CAIREQVMNTEAFF. Here the CDR3 DNA reads TGTGCCATCAGGGAACAGGTTATGAACACTGAAGCTTTCTTT.

The chain uses TRBV7-8 and TRBJ2-6; D might be TRBD2 (5 bases). This CDR3 region has 17 residues. V lost 5 bases and J 2 bases, leaving 16 bases between the germline ends. CDR1 and CDR2 from the germline V gene are SGHVS and FQNEAQ. In nucleotides, the CDR3 is TGTGCCAGCAGCCCGCGACGGGATAAAGCTGGGGCCAACGTCCTGACTTTC. This codes for CASSPRRDKAGANVLTF.

The rearrangement joins TRBV2 to TRBJ2-1, with TRBD2 identical over 11 bases. With V trimmed by 4 bases and J by 8 bases, 10 bases remained unmatched. Germline CDR1 reads SNHLY; CDR2 reads FYNNEI. CDR3 length: 16 amino acids. The CDR3: CASSGKRQTSGDEQFF. CDR3 nucleotide sequence: TGTGCCAGCAGTGGCAAGCGTCAGACTAGCGGGGATGAGCAGTTCTTC.

CDR3 amino acids: CASYSGRTDTQYF. The CDR3 nucleotides read TGTGCCAGTTATAGCGGGCGCACAGATACGCAGTATTTT. The chain combines TRBV6-5 with TRBJ2-3, with 7 bases identical to TRBD2. Germline values: CDR1 MNHEY, CDR2 SVGAGI. V dropped 9 bases and J dropped 1; count of bases not matched to a gene: 4. This CDR3 is built from 13 residues.

The chain employs TRBV4-1 and TRBJ2-3, with D possibly being TRBD2 (5 bases). CDR1 MGHRA and CDR2 YSYEKL come from the germline V gene. The CDR3 has 16 residues. Trimming took off 3 bases at V and 6 bases at J, with 19 bases between the two ends. The CDR3 protein is CASSQGLLLVMDTQYF. The CDR3 coding sequence is TGCGCCAGCAGCCAGGGCTTATTACTAGTCATGGATACGCAGTATTTT.

The genes are TRBV2 and TRBJ2-5; 14 positions match TRBD2. The CDR3 contains 17 residues. Per the germline V gene, CDR1 is SNHLY and CDR2 is FYNNEI. V shed 1 base, J shed 1 base, and the junction held 2 bases outside the gene matches. In DNA form, the CDR3 reads TGTGCCAGCAGTGAAGAGGGGACTAGCGGGGGCCAAGAGACCCAGTACTTC. This gives the protein CASSEEGTSGGQETQYF.

CDR3 loop: CASGPLGGYGYTF. CDR3 nucleotides: TGTGCCAGCGGCCCGCTAGGGGGCTATGGCTACACCTTC. The chain combines TRBV28 with TRBJ1-2; D is possibly TRBD1 (6 bases). CDR3 length: 13 amino acids. Germline loops: CDR1 MDHEN, CDR2 SYDVKM. V lost 8 bases, J lost 4 bases, and 14 bases lay in between.

The chain combines TRBV9 with TRBJ1-1; TRBD1 might be the D (5 bases). This CDR3 has 15 residues. Trimming removed 3 bases from V and 1 base from J, with 13 bases in between. Germline V CDR1 and CDR2: SGDLS, YYNGEE. The CDR3: CASSAEDTSNTEAFF. CDR3 sequence (DNA): TGTGCCAGCAGCGCCGAGGACACCTCGAACACTGAAGCTTTCTTT.